This T cell receptor (beta chain) was observed in a study of CD8 T cells in Susac syndrome. At the level of the study: Within the sequenced group of Susac syndrome patients, six showed active disease and roughly 8 were in remission. When their blood was taken, the Susac syndrome patients had either not yet had any therapy, were taking corticosteroids, or were taking intravenous immunoglobulin alone. Broader study findings: When the CD4+ T cell repertoires of patients with Susac syndrome were examined, they did not show any clonal expansion.

V gave up 4 bases and J gave up 3 bases; unmatched junction bases: 3. Germline-derived CDR1 and CDR2 are PRHDT and FYEKMQ (reference sequence). The CDR3 has 14 amino acids. A note on this clonotype: The target antigen is unknown.

Random hexamers were used to reverse transcribe the RNA input (about 0.5 to 1 ug). A multiplex approach, immunoSEQ multiplex PCR, amplified TCR beta CDR3 across 54 Vbeta and 13 Jbeta. TCRdb re-called the immunoSEQ multiplex PCR reads through MiXCR, storing one row per CDR3 protein. The sample carries roughly 160,000 distinct CDR3 sequences, 95% to 97% recorded once. The source is a human donor with Susac syndrome. The source material was CD4+ T cells from PBMCs. V and J are TRBV13 and TRBJ2-4; 7 bases line up with TRBD2. The CDR3 sequence: CASSSRDYKNIQYF. CDR3 DNA: TGTGCCAGCAGCTCCCGGGACTACAAAAACATTCAGTACTTC.